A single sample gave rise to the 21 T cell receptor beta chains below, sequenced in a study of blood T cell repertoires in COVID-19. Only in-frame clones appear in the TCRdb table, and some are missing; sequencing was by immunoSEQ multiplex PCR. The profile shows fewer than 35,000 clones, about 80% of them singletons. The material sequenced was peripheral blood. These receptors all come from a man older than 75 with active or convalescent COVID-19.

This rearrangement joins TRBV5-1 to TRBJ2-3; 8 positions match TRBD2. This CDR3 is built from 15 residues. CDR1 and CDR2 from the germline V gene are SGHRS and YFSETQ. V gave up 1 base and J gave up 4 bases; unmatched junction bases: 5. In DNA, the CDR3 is TGCGCCAGCAGCTTGACTAGCGGATTAGCAGATACGCAGTATTTT. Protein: CASSLTSGLADTQYF.

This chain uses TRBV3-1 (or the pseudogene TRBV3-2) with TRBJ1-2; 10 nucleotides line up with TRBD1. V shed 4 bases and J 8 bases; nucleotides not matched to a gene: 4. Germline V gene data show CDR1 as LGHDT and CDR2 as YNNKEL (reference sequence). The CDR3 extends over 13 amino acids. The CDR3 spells CASSRQGAGGYTF. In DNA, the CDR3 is TGTGCCAGCAGCCGACAGGGGGCGGGGGGCTACACCTTC.

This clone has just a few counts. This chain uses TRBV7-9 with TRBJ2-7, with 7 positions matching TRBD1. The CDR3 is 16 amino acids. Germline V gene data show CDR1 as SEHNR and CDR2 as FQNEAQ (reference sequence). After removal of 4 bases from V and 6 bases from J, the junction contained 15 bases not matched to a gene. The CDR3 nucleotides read TGTGCCAGCAGCTCCCCGATAACGACAGGGAGCAGCGAGCAGTACTTC. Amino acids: CASSSPITTGSSEQYF.

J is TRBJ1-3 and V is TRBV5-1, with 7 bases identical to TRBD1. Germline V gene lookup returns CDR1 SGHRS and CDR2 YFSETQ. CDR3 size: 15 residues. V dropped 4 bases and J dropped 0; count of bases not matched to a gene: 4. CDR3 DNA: TGCGCCAGCAGCAACAGACAGGGCTCTGGAAACACCATATATTTT. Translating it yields CASSNRQGSGNTIYF.

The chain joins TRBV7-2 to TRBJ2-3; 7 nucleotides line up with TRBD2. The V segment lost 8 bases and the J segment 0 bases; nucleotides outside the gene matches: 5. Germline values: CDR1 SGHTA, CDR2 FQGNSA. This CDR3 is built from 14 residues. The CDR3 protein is CASGEGPSTDTQYF. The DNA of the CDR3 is TGTGCCAGCGGGGAGGGCCCTAGCACAGATACGCAGTATTTT.

The CDR3 here is CASSVAGTRYNEQFF. The CDR3 coding sequence is TGCGCCAGCAGCGTCGCCGGGACTAGGTACAATGAGCAGTTCTTC. The chain has TRBV5-1 and TRBJ2-1; TRBD2 agrees at 8 bases. V was clipped by 4 bases and J by 4 bases; unmatched bases: 7. The CDR3 has 15 amino acids. Germline CDR1 and CDR2: SGHRS and YFSETQ.

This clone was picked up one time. CDR3 protein: CASSFGGLGSEAFF. The CDR3 DNA follows: TGTGCCAGCAGCTTCGGGGGGCTCGGATCTGAAGCTTTCTTT. The chain recombines TRBV11-2 with TRBJ1-1; possibly TRBD1 for D (6 bases). The CDR3 sequence is 14 residues long. Germline V gene lookup returns CDR1 SGHAT and CDR2 FQNNGV. V was clipped by 3 bases and J by 6 bases, with 14 bases between them.

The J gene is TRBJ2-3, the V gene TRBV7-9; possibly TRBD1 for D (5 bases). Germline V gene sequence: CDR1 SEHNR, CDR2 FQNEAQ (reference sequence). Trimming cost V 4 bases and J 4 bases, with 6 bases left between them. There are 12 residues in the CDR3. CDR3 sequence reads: CASSSTADTQYF. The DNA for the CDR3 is TGTGCCAGCAGCTCGACAGCAGATACGCAGTATTTT.

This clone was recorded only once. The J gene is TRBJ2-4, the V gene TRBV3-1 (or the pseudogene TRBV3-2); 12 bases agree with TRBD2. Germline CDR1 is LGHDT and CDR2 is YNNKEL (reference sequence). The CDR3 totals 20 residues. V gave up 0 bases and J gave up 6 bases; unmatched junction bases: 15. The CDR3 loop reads CASSQDLRLAGGLVGNIQYF. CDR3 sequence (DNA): TGTGCCAGCAGCCAAGATCTTAGGCTAGCGGGGGGGCTGGTCGGAAACATTCAGTACTTC.

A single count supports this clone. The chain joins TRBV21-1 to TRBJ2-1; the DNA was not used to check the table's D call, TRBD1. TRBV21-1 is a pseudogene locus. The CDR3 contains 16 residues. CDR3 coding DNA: TGTGCCAGCAGCCATCAGGGGGCCTCCGAGGGGAATGAGCAGTTCTTC. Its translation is CASSHQGASEGNEQFF.

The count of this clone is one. The CDR3 nucleotides read TGTGCCACCTGGCGCCGCGGCTCTGGAAACACCATATATTTT. Amino acid sequence: CATWRRGSGNTIYF. The rearrangement joins TRBV19 to TRBJ1-3; D remains ambiguous. With 10 bases removed from V and 0 bases from J, the gap between germline ends came to 13 bases. This CDR3 has 14 amino acids. Germline V lookup: CDR1 LNHDA, CDR2 SQIVND (reference sequence).

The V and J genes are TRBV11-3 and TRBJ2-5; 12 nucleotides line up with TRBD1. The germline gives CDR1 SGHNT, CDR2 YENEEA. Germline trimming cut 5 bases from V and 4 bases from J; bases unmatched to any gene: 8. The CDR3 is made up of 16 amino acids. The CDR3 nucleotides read TGTGCCAGCAGCCAAACCGGGACAGGGGGCTCAGAGACCCAGTACTTC. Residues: CASSQTGTGGSETQYF.

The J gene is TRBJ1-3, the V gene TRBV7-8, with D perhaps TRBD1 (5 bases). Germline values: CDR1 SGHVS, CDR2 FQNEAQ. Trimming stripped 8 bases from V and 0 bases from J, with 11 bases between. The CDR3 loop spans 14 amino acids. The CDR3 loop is CASGDSSSGNTIYF. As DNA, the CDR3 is TGTGCCAGCGGGGACTCGAGCTCTGGAAACACCATATATTTT.

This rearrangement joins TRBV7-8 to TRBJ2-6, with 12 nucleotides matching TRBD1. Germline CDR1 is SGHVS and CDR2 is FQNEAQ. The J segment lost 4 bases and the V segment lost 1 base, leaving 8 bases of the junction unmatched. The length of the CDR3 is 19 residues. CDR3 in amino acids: CASSLDWDRGRAGANVLTF. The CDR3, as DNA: TGTGCCAGCAGCTTAGATTGGGACAGGGGGCGGGCGGGGGCCAACGTCCTGACTTTC.

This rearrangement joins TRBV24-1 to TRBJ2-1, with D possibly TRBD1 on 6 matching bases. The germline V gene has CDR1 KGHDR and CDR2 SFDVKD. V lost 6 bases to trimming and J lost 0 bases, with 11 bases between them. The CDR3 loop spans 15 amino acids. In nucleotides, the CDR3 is TGTGCCACCAGTCCTACAGGGAGCTCCTACAATGAGCAGTTCTTC. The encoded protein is CATSPTGSSYNEQFF.

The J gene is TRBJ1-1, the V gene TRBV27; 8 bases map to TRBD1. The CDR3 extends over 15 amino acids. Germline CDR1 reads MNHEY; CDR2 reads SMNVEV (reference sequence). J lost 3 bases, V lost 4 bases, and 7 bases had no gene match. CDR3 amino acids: CASSSRHRGYTEAFF. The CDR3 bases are TGTGCCAGCAGTTCAAGGCACAGGGGGTACACTGAAGCTTTCTTT.

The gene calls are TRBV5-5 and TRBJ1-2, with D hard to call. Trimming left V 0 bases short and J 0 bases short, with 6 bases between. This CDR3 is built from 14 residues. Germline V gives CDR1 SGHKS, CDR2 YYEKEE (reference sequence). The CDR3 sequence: CASSLAGSNYGYTF. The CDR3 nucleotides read TGTGCCAGCAGCTTGGCAGGATCTAACTATGGCTACACCTTC.

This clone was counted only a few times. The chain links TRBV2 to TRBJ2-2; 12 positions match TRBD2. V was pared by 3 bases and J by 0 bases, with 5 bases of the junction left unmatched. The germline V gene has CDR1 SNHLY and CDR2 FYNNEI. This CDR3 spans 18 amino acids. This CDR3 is CASSEPLAGGANTGELFF. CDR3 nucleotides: TGTGCCAGCAGTGAGCCCCTAGCGGGGGGGGCGAACACCGGGGAGCTGTTTTTT.

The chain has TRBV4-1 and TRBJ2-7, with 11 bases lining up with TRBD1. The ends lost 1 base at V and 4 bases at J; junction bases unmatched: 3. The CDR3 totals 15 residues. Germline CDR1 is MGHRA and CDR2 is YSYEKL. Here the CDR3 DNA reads TGCGCCAGCAGCCAAGGAGGACAGGGGGCTTACGAGCAGTACTTC. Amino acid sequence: CASSQGGQGAYEQYF.

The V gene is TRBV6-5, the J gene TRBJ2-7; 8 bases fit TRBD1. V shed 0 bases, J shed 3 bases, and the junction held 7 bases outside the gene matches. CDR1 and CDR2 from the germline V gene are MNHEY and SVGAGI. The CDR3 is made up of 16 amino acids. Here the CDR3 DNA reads TGTGCCAGCAGTTACTCGATACGGGACAGGATCTACGAGCAGTACTTC. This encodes CASSYSIRDRIYEQYF.

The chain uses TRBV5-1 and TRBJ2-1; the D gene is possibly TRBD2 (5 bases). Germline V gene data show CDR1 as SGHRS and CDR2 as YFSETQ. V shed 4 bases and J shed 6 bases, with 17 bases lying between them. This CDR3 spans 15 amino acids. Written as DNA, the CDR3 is TGCGCCAGCAGCCCGGCGGTTGGAGGTGGCAATGAGCAGTTCTTC. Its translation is CASSPAVGGGNEQFF.